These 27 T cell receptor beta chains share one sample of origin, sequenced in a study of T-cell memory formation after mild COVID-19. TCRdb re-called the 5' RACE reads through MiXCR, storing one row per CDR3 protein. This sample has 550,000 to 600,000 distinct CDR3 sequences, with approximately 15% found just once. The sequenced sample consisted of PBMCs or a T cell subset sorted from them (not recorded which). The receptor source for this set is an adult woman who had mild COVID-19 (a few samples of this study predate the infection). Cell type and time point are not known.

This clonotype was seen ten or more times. This CDR3 is CASSLWDRASSYEQYF. CDR3 nucleotides: TGTGCCAGCAGTTTATGGGACAGGGCTAGCTCCTACGAGCAGTACTTC. V is TRBV28 and J is TRBJ2-7, with 8 bases that match TRBD1. Germline-derived CDR1 and CDR2 are MDHEN and SYDVKM. With 0 bases clipped from V and 0 bases from J, the junction kept 4 bases outside the gene matches. The CDR3 length is 16 residues.

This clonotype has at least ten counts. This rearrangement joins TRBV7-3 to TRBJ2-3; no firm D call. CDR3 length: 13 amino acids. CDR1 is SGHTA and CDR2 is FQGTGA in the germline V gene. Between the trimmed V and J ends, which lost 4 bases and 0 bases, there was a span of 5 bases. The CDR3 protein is CASSSSSTDTQYF. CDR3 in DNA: TGTGCCAGCAGCTCCTCTAGCACAGATACGCAGTATTTT.

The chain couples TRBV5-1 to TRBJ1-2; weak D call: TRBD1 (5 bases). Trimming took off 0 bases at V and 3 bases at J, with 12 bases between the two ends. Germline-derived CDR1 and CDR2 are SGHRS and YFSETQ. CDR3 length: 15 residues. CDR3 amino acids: CASSLGPTGDYGYTF. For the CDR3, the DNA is TGCGCCAGCAGCTTGGGACCGACGGGGGACTATGGCTACACCTTC.

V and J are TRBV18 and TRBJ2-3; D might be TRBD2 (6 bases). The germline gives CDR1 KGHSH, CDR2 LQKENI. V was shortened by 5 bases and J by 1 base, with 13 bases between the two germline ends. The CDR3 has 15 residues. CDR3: CASSAATGGTDTQYF. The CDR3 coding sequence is TGTGCCAGCTCAGCGGCGACGGGGGGCACAGATACGCAGTATTTT.

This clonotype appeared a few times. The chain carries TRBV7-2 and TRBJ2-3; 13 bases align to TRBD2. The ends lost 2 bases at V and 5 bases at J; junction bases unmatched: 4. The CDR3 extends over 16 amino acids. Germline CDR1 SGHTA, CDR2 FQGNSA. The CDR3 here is CASSLFGLAGVDTQYF. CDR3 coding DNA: TGTGCCAGCAGCTTATTCGGACTAGCGGGAGTAGATACGCAGTATTTT.

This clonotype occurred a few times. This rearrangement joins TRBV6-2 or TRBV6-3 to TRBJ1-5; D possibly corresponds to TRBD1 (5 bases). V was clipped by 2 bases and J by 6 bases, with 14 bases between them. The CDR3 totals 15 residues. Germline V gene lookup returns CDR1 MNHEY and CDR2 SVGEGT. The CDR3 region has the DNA TGTGCCAGCAGTTACACCCCTCCAGGGAGTCAGCCCCAGCATTTT. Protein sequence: CASSYTPPGSQPQHF.

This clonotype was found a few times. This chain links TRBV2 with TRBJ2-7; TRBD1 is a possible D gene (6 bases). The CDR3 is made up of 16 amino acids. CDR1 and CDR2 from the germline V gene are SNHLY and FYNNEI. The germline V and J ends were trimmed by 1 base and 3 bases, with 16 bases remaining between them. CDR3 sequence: CASSEGADSGGYEQYF. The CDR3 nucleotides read TGTGCCAGCAGTGAAGGAGCGGACAGCGGCGGCTACGAGCAGTACTTC.

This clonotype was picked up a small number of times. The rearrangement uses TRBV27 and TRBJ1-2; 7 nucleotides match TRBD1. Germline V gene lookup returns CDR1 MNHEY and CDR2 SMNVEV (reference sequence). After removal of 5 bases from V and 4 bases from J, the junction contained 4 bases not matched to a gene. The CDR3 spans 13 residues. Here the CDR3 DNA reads TGTGCCAGCAGTAGAAGGACAGGCTATGGCTACACCTTC. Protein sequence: CASSRRTGYGYTF.

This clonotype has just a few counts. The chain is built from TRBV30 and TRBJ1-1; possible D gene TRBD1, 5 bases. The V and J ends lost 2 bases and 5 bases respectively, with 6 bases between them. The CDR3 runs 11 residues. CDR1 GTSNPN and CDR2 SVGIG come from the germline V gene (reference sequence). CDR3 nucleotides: TGTGCCTGGAGTTGGGGGACTGAAGCTTTCTTT. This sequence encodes CAWSWGTEAFF.

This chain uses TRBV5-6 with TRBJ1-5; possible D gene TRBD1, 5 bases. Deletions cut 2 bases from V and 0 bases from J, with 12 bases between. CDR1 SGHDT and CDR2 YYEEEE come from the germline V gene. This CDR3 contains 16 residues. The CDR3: CASSFGGVSSNQPQHF. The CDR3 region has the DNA TGTGCCAGCAGCTTCGGAGGGGTCTCTAGCAATCAGCCCCAGCATTTT.

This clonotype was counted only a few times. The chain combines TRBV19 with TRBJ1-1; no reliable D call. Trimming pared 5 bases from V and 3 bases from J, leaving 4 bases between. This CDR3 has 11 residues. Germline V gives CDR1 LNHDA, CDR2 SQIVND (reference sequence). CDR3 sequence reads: CASSVHTEAFF. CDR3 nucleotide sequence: TGTGCCAGTAGTGTCCACACTGAAGCTTTCTTT. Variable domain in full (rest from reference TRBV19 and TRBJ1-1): DGGITQSPKYLFRKEGQNVTLSCEQNLNHDAMYWYRQDPGQGLRLIYYSQIVNDFQKGDIAEGYSVSREKKESFPLTVTSAQKNPTAFYLCASSVHTEAFFGQGTRLTVV.

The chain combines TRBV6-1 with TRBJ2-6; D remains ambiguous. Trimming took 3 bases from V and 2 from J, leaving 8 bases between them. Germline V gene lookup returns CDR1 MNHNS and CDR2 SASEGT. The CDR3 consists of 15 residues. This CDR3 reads CASSDSFAGANVLTF. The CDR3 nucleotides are TGTGCCAGCAGTGACAGCTTCGCTGGGGCCAACGTCCTGACTTTC.

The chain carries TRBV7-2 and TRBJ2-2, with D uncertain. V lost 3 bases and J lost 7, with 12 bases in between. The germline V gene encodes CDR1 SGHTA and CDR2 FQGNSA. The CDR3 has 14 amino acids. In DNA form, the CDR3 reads TGTGCCAGCAGCTTGTCAGCTCCCGGCGGGGAGCTGTTTTTT. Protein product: CASSLSAPGGELFF.

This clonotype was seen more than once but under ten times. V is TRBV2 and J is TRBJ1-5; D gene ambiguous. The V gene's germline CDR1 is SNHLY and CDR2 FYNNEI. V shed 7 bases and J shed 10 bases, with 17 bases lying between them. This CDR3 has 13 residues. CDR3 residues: CASKLGTGKPQHF. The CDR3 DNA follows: TGTGCCAGCAAACTCGGCACTGGCAAACCCCAGCATTTT.

This CDR3 reads CASSLQTWRKNTEAFF. The CDR3 DNA follows: TGTGCCAGCAGCCTACAAACCTGGAGGAAGAACACTGAAGCTTTCTTT. The chain is built from TRBV12-3 or TRBV12-4 and TRBJ1-1; D ambiguous. This CDR3 contains 16 residues. V lost 6 bases, J lost 1 base, and 18 bases lay in between.

The CDR3 nucleotides read TGTGCCAGCACCAATGCAACTAATGAAAAACTGTTTTTT. This codes for CASTNATNEKLFF. The genes are TRBV12-3 or TRBV12-4 and TRBJ1-4; D remains ambiguous. V gave up 7 bases and J gave up 0 bases, with 6 bases separating them. The CDR3 runs to 13 residues.

DNA of the CDR3: TGTGCCAGCAGCTTAATTCTGCGGGAGACCCAGTACTTC. It translates to CASSLILRETQYF. The rearrangement uses TRBV7-3 and TRBJ2-5, with D unclear. V was pared by 1 base and J by 5 bases, with 8 bases between. Per the germline V gene, CDR1 is SGHTA and CDR2 is FQGTGA. The CDR3 runs to 13 residues.

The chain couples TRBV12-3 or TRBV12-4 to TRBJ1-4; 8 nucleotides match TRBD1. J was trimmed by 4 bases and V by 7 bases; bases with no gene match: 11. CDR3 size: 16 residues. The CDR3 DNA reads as TGTGCCAGCAACTCCCGGGGGACAGGATATAATGAAAAACTGTTTTTT. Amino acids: CASNSRGTGYNEKLFF.

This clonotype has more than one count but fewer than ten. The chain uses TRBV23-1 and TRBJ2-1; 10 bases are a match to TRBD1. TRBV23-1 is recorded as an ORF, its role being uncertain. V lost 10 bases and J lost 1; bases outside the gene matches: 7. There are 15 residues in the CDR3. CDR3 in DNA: TGCGCCACAAAGACAGGGGGCGAGTCCTACAATGAGCAGTTCTTC. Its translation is CATKTGGESYNEQFF.

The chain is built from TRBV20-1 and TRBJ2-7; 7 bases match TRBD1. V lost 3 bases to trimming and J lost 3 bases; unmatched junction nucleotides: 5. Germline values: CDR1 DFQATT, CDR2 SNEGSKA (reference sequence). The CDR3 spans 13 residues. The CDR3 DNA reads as TGCAGTGCTAGGGGCGACAGGGACTACGAGCAGTACTTC. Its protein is CSARGDRDYEQYF.

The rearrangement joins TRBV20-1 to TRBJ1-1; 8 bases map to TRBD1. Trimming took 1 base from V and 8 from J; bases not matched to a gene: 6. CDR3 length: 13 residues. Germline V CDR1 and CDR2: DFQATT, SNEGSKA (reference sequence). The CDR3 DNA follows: TGCAGTGCTAGAGTAGTGGACAGGGAAGAAGCTTTCTTT. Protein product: CSARVVDREEAFF.

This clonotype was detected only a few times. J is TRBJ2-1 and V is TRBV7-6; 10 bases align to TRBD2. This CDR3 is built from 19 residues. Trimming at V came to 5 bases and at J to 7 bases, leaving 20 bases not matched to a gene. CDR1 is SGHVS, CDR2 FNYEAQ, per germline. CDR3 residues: CASSPTPPGSGGRGNEQFF. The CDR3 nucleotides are TGTGCCAGCAGCCCGACTCCCCCTGGTAGCGGGGGGCGCGGGAATGAGCAGTTCTTC.

In DNA form, the CDR3 reads TGCGCCAGCAGCCAAGATAAGCAGGGGGTCGAGCAGTACTTC. Translated, it gives CASSQDKQGVEQYF. The chain is built from TRBV4-3 and TRBJ2-7, with TRBD1 matching 7 bases. The CDR3 is 14 residues long. Germline-derived CDR1 and CDR2 are LGHNA and YSLEER. V lost 0 bases to trimming and J lost 6 bases; unmatched junction nucleotides: 5.

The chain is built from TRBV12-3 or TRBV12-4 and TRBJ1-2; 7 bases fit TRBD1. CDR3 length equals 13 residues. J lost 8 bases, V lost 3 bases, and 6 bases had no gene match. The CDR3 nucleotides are TGTGCCAGCAGTTTTAAACAGGGGATGGGCTACACCTTC. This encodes CASSFKQGMGYTF.

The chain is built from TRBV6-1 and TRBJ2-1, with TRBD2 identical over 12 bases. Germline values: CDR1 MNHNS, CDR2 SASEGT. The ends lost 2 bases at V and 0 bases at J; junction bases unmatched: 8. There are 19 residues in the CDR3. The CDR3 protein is CASSEMASGRGSSYNEQFF. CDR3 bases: TGTGCCAGCAGTGAAATGGCTAGCGGGAGGGGGAGCTCCTACAATGAGCAGTTCTTC.

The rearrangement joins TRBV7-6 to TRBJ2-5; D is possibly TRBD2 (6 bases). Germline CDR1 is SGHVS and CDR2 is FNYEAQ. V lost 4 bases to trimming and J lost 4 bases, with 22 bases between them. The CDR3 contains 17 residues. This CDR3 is CASSYESPGLYLETQYF. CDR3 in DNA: TGTGCCAGCAGCTATGAATCCCCGGGACTGTATCTAGAGACCCAGTACTTC.

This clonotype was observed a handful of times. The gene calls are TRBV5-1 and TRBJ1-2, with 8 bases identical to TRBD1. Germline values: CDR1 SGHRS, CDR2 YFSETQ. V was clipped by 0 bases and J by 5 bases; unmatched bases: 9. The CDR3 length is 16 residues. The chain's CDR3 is CASSLVPGQESYGYTF. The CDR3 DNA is TGCGCCAGCAGCTTGGTTCCGGGACAGGAATCGTATGGCTACACCTTC.